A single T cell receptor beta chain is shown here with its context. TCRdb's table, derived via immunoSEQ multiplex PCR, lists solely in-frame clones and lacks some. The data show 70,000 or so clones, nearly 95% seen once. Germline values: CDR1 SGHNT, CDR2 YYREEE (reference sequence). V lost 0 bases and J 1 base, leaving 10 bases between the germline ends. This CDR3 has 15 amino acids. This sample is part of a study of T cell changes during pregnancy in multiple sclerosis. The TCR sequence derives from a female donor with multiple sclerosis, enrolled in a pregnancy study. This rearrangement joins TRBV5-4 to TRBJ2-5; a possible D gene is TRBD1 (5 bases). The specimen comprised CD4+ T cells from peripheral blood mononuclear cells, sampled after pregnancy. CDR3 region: CASSLEPGSQETQYF. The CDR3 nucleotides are TGTGCCAGCAGCTTGGAACCAGGGTCCCAAGAGACCCAGTACTTC.